These 17 T cell receptor gamma chains came from one sample sequenced in a study of gamma delta lymphoproliferative disorders and STAT genes. TCRdb re-called clones from the multiplex PCR reads via CATT. The sample lists around 4,500 gamma-chain clones; approximately 8% were seen once. Sequencing used genomic DNA taken from PBMCs of patients and controls. Sequencing input: blood. The receptors come from a human donor in good health.

This clone is categorized as medium-sized. This chain connects TRGV2 to TRGJ1 or TRGJ2. TCRdb lists no J gene, so it was determined here by aligning the DNA to germline. Germline V CDR1 and CDR2: EGSNGY, YDSYNSKV. The V segment lost 0 bases and the J segment 5 bases; nucleotides outside the gene matches: 7. The CDR3 has 14 amino acids. The CDR3 is CATWDGGEDYKKLF. The CDR3 DNA follows: TGTGCCACCTGGGACGGGGGAGAAGATTATAAGAAACTCTTT.

By proportion, this clone is medium-sized. The chain has TRGV2 and TRGJ1 or TRGJ2. Because TCRdb records no J gene, it was assigned here through a match of the DNA to germline. The CDR3 covers 15 residues. With V trimmed by 0 bases and J by 2 bases, 7 bases remained unmatched. The germline gives CDR1 EGSNGY, CDR2 YDSYNSKV. CDR3: CATWDGPKDYYKKLF. CDR3 nucleotide sequence: TGTGCCACCTGGGACGGGCCTAAGGATTATTATAAGAAACTCTTT.

This clone was counted at least ten times. The chain links TRGV8 to TRGJ1 or TRGJ2. The J gene comes from matching the DNA to germline here; TCRdb lacks it. This CDR3 has 13 amino acids. V lost 4 bases to trimming and J lost 1 base; unmatched junction nucleotides: 4. Germline V gene sequence: CDR1 VENAVY, CDR2 YDSYNSRV. CDR3: CATWEVNYYKKLF. As DNA, the CDR3 is TGTGCCACCTGGGAGGTCAATTATTATAAGAAACTCTTT.

This clone is medium-sized (0.01 to 0.1%) within its sample. This chain connects TRGV3 to TRGJ1 or TRGJ2. TCRdb gives no J gene; it was assigned here by matching the DNA to germline. V lost 1 base to trimming and J lost 3 bases; unmatched junction nucleotides: 9. CDR1 is VTNTFY and CDR2 is YDVSTARD in the germline V gene (reference sequence). The CDR3 has 15 residues. The CDR3 region has the DNA TGTGCCACCTGGGACAGCGGGGGGATTTATTATAAGAAACTCTTT. Amino acids: CATWDSGGIYYKKLF.

This clone is classed as medium-sized. This chain uses TRGV9 with TRGJ1 or TRGJ2. No J gene was available from TCRdb, and it was assigned here by a germline match of the DNA. Germline V gene lookup returns CDR1 GITISATS and CDR2 ISYDGTV (reference sequence). Trimming removed 0 bases from V and 3 bases from J; junction bases left unmatched: 5. CDR3 size: 14 residues. The CDR3 coding sequence is TGTGCCTTGTGGGAGGTGCTTAGTTATTATAAGAAACTCTTT. Its protein product is CALWEVLSYYKKLF.

This clone was counted many times. The rearrangement links TRGV8 to TRGJ1 or TRGJ2. The J gene is not listed in TCRdb, so it was assigned here from a DNA match to germline. Germline CDR1 is VENAVY and CDR2 is YDSYNSRV. The CDR3 loop spans 14 amino acids. Unmatched junction bases numbered 6, after V lost 2 bases and J lost 2 bases. CDR3 amino acids: CATWDIRDYYKKLF. The CDR3 DNA follows: TGTGCCACCTGGGATATCAGGGATTATTATAAGAAACTCTTT.

This clone qualifies as medium-sized. The chain carries TRGV2 and TRGJ1 or TRGJ2. TCRdb gives no J gene; it was assigned here by matching the DNA to germline. The CDR3 runs 18 residues. Germline V gene lookup returns CDR1 EGSNGY and CDR2 YDSYNSKV. V lost 2 bases and J lost 1; bases outside the gene matches: 17. CDR3 nucleotide sequence: TGTGCCACCTGGGACGAGAAATTCGGAGTTATAAATTATTATAAGAAACTCTTT. Its protein is CATWDEKFGVINYYKKLF.

In its sample, this clone is medium-sized. V and J are TRGV8 and TRGJP2. TCRdb records no J gene; here it was assigned by comparing the DNA to germline. Germline V gene data show CDR1 as VENAVY and CDR2 as YDSYNSRV. This CDR3 is 14 amino acids long. V shed 4 bases, J shed 1 base, and the junction held 3 bases outside the gene matches. CDR3 nucleotides: TGTGCCACCTGGGACCGTAGTAGTGATTGGATCAAGACGTTT. This gives the protein CATWDRSSDWIKTF.

This clone rates as medium-sized. The chain links TRGV2 to TRGJ1 or TRGJ2. TCRdb records no J gene; here it was assigned by comparing the DNA to germline. The length of the CDR3 is 16 residues. Germline assignment: CDR1 EGSNGY and CDR2 YDSYNSKV. Losses at the gene ends were 0 bases for V and 1 base for J; bases not matched to a gene: 9. The CDR3 DNA sequence: TGTGCCACCTGGGACGGGCAAGGATACAATTATTATAAGAAACTCTTT. Translation gives CATWDGQGYNYYKKLF.

No call was made for the V gene; the J gene is TRGJ1 or TRGJ2. The CDR3 contains 9 residues. CDR3 bases: TGTGCCCAAACTCGTAAGAAACTCTTT. Protein product: CAQTRKKLF.

Within the sample, this clone is medium-sized. CDR3: CACWIRQGDYYKKLF. The CDR3 nucleotides read TGTGCCTGCTGGATTAGGCAGGGGGATTATTATAAGAAACTCTTT. The rearrangement links TRGV11 to TRGJ1 or TRGJ2. The J gene, absent from TCRdb, was called here by matching the DNA to germline. TRGV11 carries the ORF label, with uncertain function. This CDR3 contains 15 residues. The V and J ends lost 1 base and 2 bases, in that order; junction bases with no gene match: 5.

Relative to its sample, this clone is medium-sized. This CDR3 is also generated by other DNA sequences in the sample. This chain connects TRGV9 to TRGJP. Germline matching of the DNA provided the J gene here, since TCRdb leaves it blank. This CDR3 spans 16 amino acids. The trim removed 0 bases at V and 6 bases at J, leaving 2 bases unmatched. Germline V gene sequence: CDR1 GITISATS, CDR2 ISYDGTV (reference sequence). The CDR3, as DNA: TGTGCCTTGTGGGAGGTGAGAGAGTTGGGCAAAAAAATCAAGGTATTT. Translating gives CALWEVRELGKKIKVF.

By share, this clone ranks as medium-sized. The V and J genes are TRGV5 and TRGJP1. No J gene was available from TCRdb, and it was assigned here by a germline match of the DNA. The CDR3 spans 16 residues. Losses at the gene ends were 1 base for V and 6 bases for J; bases not matched to a gene: 11. Germline V gives CDR1 VINAFY, CDR2 YDVSNSKD. The chain's CDR3 is CATWDSQPHPGWFKIF. DNA of the CDR3: TGTGCCACCTGGGACAGCCAGCCCCACCCTGGTTGGTTCAAGATATTT.

The chain couples TRGV8 to TRGJP2. TCRdb carries no J gene annotation; the J gene was assigned here by matching the DNA with germline. J lost 0 bases, V lost 12 bases, and 4 bases had no gene match. Germline-derived CDR1 and CDR2 are VENAVY and YDSYNSRV. This CDR3 spans 12 amino acids. In DNA form, the CDR3 reads TGTGCCTCCTATAGTAGTGATTGGATCAAGACGTTT. Translation: CASYSSDWIKTF.

In its sample, this clone was seen many times. The CDR3 coding sequence is TGTGCCACCTGGGTTACGAATTATTATAAGAAACTCTTT. Its translation: CATWVTNYYKKLF. The chain joins TRGV8 to TRGJ1 or TRGJ2. TCRdb is silent on the J gene; assignment here came from matching the DNA to germline. The CDR3 has 13 residues. Per the germline V gene, CDR1 is VENAVY and CDR2 is YDSYNSRV. The V gene end was trimmed by 5 bases and the J gene end by 0 bases; junction bases not matched to a gene: 4.

Relative to its sample, this clone is medium-sized. The chain uses TRGV5 and TRGJ1 or TRGJ2. Here the J gene was assigned by germline matching of the DNA, as TCRdb has none. The CDR3 length is 13 residues. V was clipped by 0 bases and J by 7 bases; unmatched bases: 6. The V gene's germline CDR1 is VINAFY and CDR2 YDVSNSKD. The CDR3 DNA sequence: TGTGCCACCTGGGACAGGCATCAATATAAGAAACTCTTT. Its translation is CATWDRHQYKKLF.

This clone is judged large. The CDR3 region is CACWIRHVRWFKIF. For the CDR3, the DNA is TGTGCCTGCTGGATTAGGCACGTGCGATGGTTCAAGATATTT. The rearrangement uses TRGV11 and TRGJP1. The J gene, not given by TCRdb, was assigned here from a germline match of the nucleotide sequence. TRGV11 is treated as an ORF (open reading frame) with a function not yet certain. This CDR3 has 14 residues. After removal of 0 bases from V and 11 bases from J, the junction contained 6 bases not matched to a gene.